Below, 28 T cell receptor beta chains from the same sample are listed, as sequenced in a study of low-dose radiotherapy and immunotherapy resistance in tumors. TRAV- and TRBV-specific primers primed first-strand cDNA, covering alpha and beta chains. The authors ran around 19 PCR cycles to amplify TCRs with a constant-region primer and V-primer adapter. TCRdb re-called the reads through MiXCR, storing one row per CDR3 protein. The sample lists over 70,000 distinct CDR3 sequences; around 32% were seen once. Time point defined: before trial treatment. The sequencing used PBMCs, collected before treatment. The origin of the receptors is a female donor with ovarian cancer.

The table lists this clonotype with many counts. The gene calls are TRBV18 and TRBJ2-3, with 7 bases aligning to TRBD2. The V segment lost 2 bases and the J segment 6 bases; nucleotides outside the gene matches: 26. CDR1 and CDR2 from the germline V gene are KGHSH and LQKENI. The CDR3 contains 21 residues. The CDR3 DNA reads TGTGCCAGCTCACCAGATGAGTGGACGCCTAGACTAGCCCCAGCGGGGGATACGCAGTATTTT. Amino acids: CASSPDEWTPRLAPAGDTQYF.

The table lists this clonotype with many counts. This sequence joins TRBV29-1 and TRBJ1-1; possibly TRBD1 for D (6 bases). The germline gives CDR1 SQVTM, CDR2 ANQGSEA. This CDR3 has 15 amino acids. Trimming pared 6 bases from V and 7 bases from J, leaving 24 bases between. CDR3 nucleotides: TGCAGCGTACCATCCCGGGGGGGGGCGGGAGGTGAAGCTTTCTTT. Amino acids: CSVPSRGGAGGEAFF.

In its sample, this clonotype was seen many times. This chain uses TRBV11-2 with TRBJ1-6; D may be TRBD1 (5 bases). CDR1 SGHAT and CDR2 FQNNGV come from the germline V gene. The CDR3 sequence is 14 residues long. V shed 3 bases and J shed 9 bases, with 12 bases lying between them. This CDR3 reads CASSLRGLGSPLHF. As DNA, the CDR3 is TGTGCCAGCAGCTTGAGGGGTTTGGGTTCACCCCTCCACTTT.

This clonotype came up many times. The rearrangement uses TRBV30 and TRBJ2-7, with 7 positions matching TRBD1. The germline CDR1 and CDR2 sequences are GTSNPN and SVGIG (reference sequence). V shed 3 bases and J 1 base; nucleotides not matched to a gene: 12. This CDR3 comprises 16 residues. DNA for the CDR3: TGTGCCTGGAGCCATTTTCCGGGACAGCAGTCCTACGAGCAGTACTTC. Protein sequence: CAWSHFPGQQSYEQYF.

Many counts were recorded for this clonotype. V and J are TRBV7-2 and TRBJ1-5; D is ambiguous. Germline V gives CDR1 SGHTA, CDR2 FQGNSA. This CDR3 spans 13 amino acids. V was pared by 5 bases and J by 6 bases, with 11 bases between. In DNA form, the CDR3 reads TGTGCCAGCAGCATCACACGGGGTCAGCCCCAGCATTTT. Amino acid sequence: CASSITRGQPQHF.

V gene TRBV5-1 combines with J gene TRBJ2-3; 9 bases are a match to TRBD1. The germline V gene has CDR1 SGHRS and CDR2 YFSETQ. This CDR3 is 16 amino acids long. The V and J ends lost 0 bases and 6 bases, in that order; junction bases with no gene match: 8. The CDR3 is CASSLGTGVGGDTQYF. The CDR3 region has the DNA TGCGCCAGCAGCTTGGGGACAGGGGTTGGAGGCGATACGCAGTATTTT.

The rearrangement joins TRBV23-1 to TRBJ2-7; D possibly corresponds to TRBD1 (6 bases). TRBV23-1 is flagged as an ORF with uncertain function. This CDR3 has 15 amino acids. Trimming cost V 4 bases and J 0 bases, with 13 bases left between them. The CDR3 sequence is CASSPLTGSSYEQYF. DNA for the CDR3: TGCGCCAGCAGTCCGCTTACAGGGAGCTCCTACGAGCAGTACTTC.

This clonotype was found a few times. J is TRBJ1-1 and V is TRBV24-1; D remains unclear. The CDR3 runs 16 residues. Per the germline V gene, CDR1 is KGHDR and CDR2 is SFDVKD. Trimming removed 5 bases from V and 1 base from J, with 16 bases in between. The CDR3 bases are TGTGCCACCAGTGGTCTACCTCGGACGGGGAACACTGAAGCTTTCTTT. Translating gives CATSGLPRTGNTEAFF.

The sample holds many counts of this clonotype. The chain has TRBV20-1 and TRBJ2-7; possible D gene TRBD1, 5 bases. The germline V gene encodes CDR1 DFQATT and CDR2 SNEGSKA (reference sequence). The CDR3 sequence is 13 residues long. Trimming took 6 bases from V and 4 from J, leaving 16 bases between them. The CDR3 DNA is TGCAGTGCGGCCACGGCAGGGTGGTACGAGCAGTACTTC. This gives the protein CSAATAGWYEQYF.

About this clonotype itself: Only one base separates this from a far larger clonotype, so it likely reflects a read error. V and J are TRBV5-5 and TRBJ2-1; weak D call: TRBD1 (6 bases). The CDR3 consists of 16 residues. Trimming left V 0 bases short and J 13 bases short, with 23 bases between. Germline CDR1 SGHKS, CDR2 YYEKEE (reference sequence). Written as DNA, the CDR3 is TGTGCCAGCAGCTTGGCTATTGGGGGCCGCCAAGAGACCCAGTTCTTC. Translation gives CASSLAIGGRQETQFF.

This chain links TRBV10-3 with TRBJ2-3; the D gene is possibly TRBD1 (5 bases). CDR1 is ENHRY, CDR2 SYGVKD, per germline. Trimming took 6 bases from V and 4 from J, leaving 8 bases between them. The CDR3 is 12 amino acids. CDR3 nucleotide sequence: TGTGCCATCAGGGACATGGCAGATACGCAGTATTTT. This encodes CAIRDMADTQYF.

This clonotype was counted between two and nine times. The rearrangement links TRBV4-1 to TRBJ2-7; D might be TRBD2 (7 bases). The length of the CDR3 is 18 residues. Trimming cost V 2 bases and J 0 bases, with 20 bases left between them. The germline V gene has CDR1 MGHRA and CDR2 YSYEKL. In DNA, the CDR3 is TGCGCCAGCAGCCAACCGTCAAGGGGGGGGCAACCCTCCTACGAGCAGTACTTC. This codes for CASSQPSRGGQPSYEQYF.

This clonotype was counted ten times or more. J is TRBJ1-2 and V is TRBV5-1; D is unclear. Germline V gene data show CDR1 as SGHRS and CDR2 as YFSETQ. The CDR3 runs 13 residues. The V gene lost 0 bases and the J gene lost 4 bases, with 7 bases spanning the gap. Written as DNA, the CDR3 is TGCGCCAGCAGCTTGGAACGGAGCTATGGCTACACCTTC. Its translation: CASSLERSYGYTF. Using reference TRBV5-1 and TRBJ1-2 for the parts outside the CDR3, the full variable domain is KAGVTQTPRYLIKTRGQQVTLSCSPISGHRSVSWYQQTPGQGLQFLFEYFSETQRNKGNFPGRFSGRQFSNSRSEMNVSTLELGDSALYLCASSLERSYGYTFGSGTRLTVV.

The V gene is TRBV29-1, the J gene TRBJ1-2, with 7 bases that match TRBD1. Germline trimming cut 4 bases from V and 4 bases from J; bases unmatched to any gene: 3. Germline-derived CDR1 and CDR2 are SQVTM and ANQGSEA. This CDR3 is built from 12 residues. CDR3 amino acids: CSVGGQSYGYTF. CDR3 in DNA: TGCAGCGTTGGGGGACAGAGCTATGGCTACACCTTC.

This clonotype was observed many times. The J gene is TRBJ1-1, the V gene TRBV30; D gene ambiguous. Germline V lookup: CDR1 GTSNPN, CDR2 SVGIG (reference sequence). Trimming shortened V by 4 bases and J by 0 bases, and 15 bases separated the two germline ends. The CDR3 is made up of 15 amino acids. The CDR3 loop is CAWTHLQSMNTEAFF. The CDR3 nucleotides are TGTGCCTGGACCCATCTCCAATCAATGAACACTGAAGCTTTCTTT.

The chain couples TRBV5-1 to TRBJ1-5; 7 positions match TRBD1. The V segment lost 4 bases and the J segment 2 bases; nucleotides outside the gene matches: 3. Germline V gene lookup returns CDR1 SGHRS and CDR2 YFSETQ. CDR3 length equals 14 residues. CDR3 DNA: TGCGCCAGCAGCGTCGGACAGGGCAATCAGCCCCAGCATTTT. Translating it yields CASSVGQGNQPQHF.

This clonotype came up many times. The chain joins TRBV11-2 to TRBJ1-1; maybe TRBD1 (6 bases). From germline, CDR1 is SGHAT and CDR2 FQNNGV. Deletions cut 1 base from V and 0 bases from J, with 12 bases between. The CDR3 consists of 16 residues. CDR3: CASSLATGYMNTEAFF. The CDR3 region has the DNA TGTGCCAGCAGCTTAGCGACAGGATATATGAACACTGAAGCTTTCTTT.

A remark on this clonotype: A read error is likely here: a far larger clone is one base away. The chain employs TRBV18 and TRBJ2-7; no clear D gene. The V gene lost 4 bases and the J gene lost 7 bases, with 14 bases spanning the gap. This CDR3 has 13 residues. Per the germline V gene, CDR1 is KGHSH and CDR2 is LQKENI. The CDR3, as DNA: TGTGCCAGCTCACTAATCCAGGAAAATGAGCAGTACTTC. Protein: CASSLIQENEQYF.

This clonotype was counted at least ten times. This chain links TRBV3-1 with TRBJ2-7; no clear D. Trimming cost V 0 bases and J 3 bases, with 6 bases left between them. Germline CDR1 LGHDT, CDR2 YNNKEL (reference sequence). The CDR3 is 13 amino acids. The CDR3 spells CASSQEGIYEQYF. Here the CDR3 DNA reads TGTGCCAGCAGCCAAGAAGGGATCTACGAGCAGTACTTC.

This clonotype was detected many times. This sequence joins TRBV4-1 and TRBJ1-6; D remains unclear. The germline gives CDR1 MGHRA, CDR2 YSYEKL. Trimming removed 1 base from V and 9 bases from J, with 13 bases in between. CDR3 length: 15 residues. The CDR3 DNA sequence: TGCGCCAGCAGCCAAGTCGGAGGGTTTGGTTCACCCCTCCACTTT. This codes for CASSQVGGFGSPLHF.

This clonotype was seen only once. This chain joins TRBV3-1 and TRBJ2-3; 13 bases fit TRBD2. Germline lookup yields CDR1 LGHDT and CDR2 YNNKEL (reference sequence). The CDR3 length is 17 residues. V shed 5 bases and J 4 bases; nucleotides not matched to a gene: 9. This CDR3 is CASSLRTSGGNSDTQYF. CDR3 nucleotides: TGTGCCAGCAGCTTGCGGACTAGCGGGGGCAATTCAGATACGCAGTATTTT.

Remarks on this clonotype: A far larger clone is only one base removed, so a read error is likely. The CDR3 DNA reads TGCGCCAGCAGCATGGGCAGGGTCCGGGAAAAACTGTTTTTT. Its translation is CASSMGRVREKLFF. The V gene is TRBV11-2, the J gene TRBJ1-4; the D gene is possibly TRBD1 (5 bases). The CDR3 covers 14 residues. The germline gives CDR1 SGHAT, CDR2 FQNNGV.

This clonotype was detected ten times or more. The chain links TRBV11-2 to TRBJ2-7; 13 bases map to TRBD2. Per the germline V gene, CDR1 is SGHAT and CDR2 is FQNNGV. Unmatched junction bases numbered 10, after V lost 7 bases and J lost 4 bases. This CDR3 has 16 amino acids. The CDR3 coding sequence is TGTGCCAGCATCCTCTCGGGACTAGCGGGATCATACGAGCAGTACTTC. It translates to CASILSGLAGSYEQYF.

The CDR3 spells CASSSYGGAYNEQFF. The CDR3 DNA is TGTGCCAGCAGCTCGTACGGCGGAGCTTACAATGAGCAGTTCTTC. This chain joins TRBV7-3 and TRBJ2-1, with D unclear. CDR1 and CDR2 (germline): SGHTA, FQGTGA. V gave up 4 bases and J gave up 4 bases, with 14 bases separating them. The CDR3 runs to 15 residues.

This clonotype came up many times. The V call is TRBV20-1, the J call TRBJ1-5, with TRBD1 identical over 7 bases. V dropped 4 bases and J dropped 4; count of bases not matched to a gene: 13. CDR3 size: 16 residues. The germline gives CDR1 DFQATT, CDR2 SNEGSKA (reference sequence). CDR3 residues: CSAKDFRDSRNQPQHF. CDR3 in DNA: TGCAGTGCTAAAGACTTTAGGGACAGTCGAAATCAGCCCCAGCATTTT.

This clonotype was counted ten times or more. The chain has TRBV5-1 and TRBJ2-7, with 7 nucleotides matching TRBD2. Germline CDR1 reads SGHRS; CDR2 reads YFSETQ. Trimming at V came to 0 bases and at J to 6 bases, leaving 9 bases not matched to a gene. CDR3 size: 15 residues. The CDR3 DNA follows: TGCGCCAGCAGCTTGGATGTGGGAGGGCCCCGCGAGCAGTACTTC. Its protein product is CASSLDVGGPREQYF.

The chain joins TRBV28 to TRBJ1-1, with a possible D match to TRBD1 (6 bases). Trimming cost V 6 bases and J 1 base, with 12 bases left between them. Per germline, CDR1 MDHEN and CDR2 SYDVKM. The CDR3 loop spans 14 amino acids. The CDR3 protein is CASRPPGQNTEAFF. DNA for the CDR3: TGTGCCAGCAGACCGCCGGGACAGAACACTGAAGCTTTCTTT.

As to this clonotype: No DNA is shown, since the ends of the CDR3 on it are uncertain; the CDR3 is the one TCRdb lists. The CDR3 sequence is CASSVSGLNTGELFFF. The chain has TRBV7-2 and TRBJ2-2; the DNA was not used to check the table's D call, TRBD2. CDR1 and CDR2 (germline): SGHTA, FQGNSA. Including both end residues, the CDR3 is 16 amino acids long.